This TCR beta chain emerged from a study of spatial heterogeneity in lung cancer. On the study more broadly: Detection consistently captured more beta-chain sequences than alpha-chain sequences.

The V and J ends lost 5 bases and 0 bases respectively, with 20 bases between them. CDR3 length: 16 amino acids. Germline lookup yields CDR1 GTSNPN and CDR2 SVGIG (reference sequence). Unique molecular identifiers tagged every individual TCR cDNA molecule. In TCRdb, the 5' RACE reads were re-called with MiXCR into one record per CDR3 protein. The table records 12,000 or so distinct CDR3 sequences, roughly an eighth of them present only once. This clonotype was seen many times. Time point defined: sample taken at primary tumor resection. Researchers sequenced whole RNA taken from tumor, nontumor lung or frozen PBMC without sorting.

This receptor was taken from a female donor with early-stage non-small cell lung cancer. The gene calls are TRBV30 and TRBJ2-7, with D hard to call. Sequenced here: PBMCs, sampled at surgery. The chain's CDR3 is CAWAALGLRYSYEQYF. In DNA form, the CDR3 reads TGTGCCTGGGCTGCTCTGGGCCTCCGATACTCCTACGAGCAGTACTTC. Filled out from reference TRBV30 and TRBJ2-7, the complete variable domain reads SQTIHQWPATLVQPVGSPLSLECTVEGTSNPNLYWYRQAAGRGLQLLFYSVGIGQISSEVPQNLSASRPQDRQFILSSKKLLLSDSGFYLCAWAALGLRYSYEQYFGPGTRLTVT.